What follows are 12 T cell receptor beta chains derived from one specimen sequenced in a study of shared clonotypes between healthy human individuals. Sequenced by immunoSEQ multiplex PCR; TCRdb stores in-frame clones only, minus some. The data contain some 2,100,000 clones, approximately 96% of them singletons. The sequenced material came from naive CD4+ T cells sorted from blood. Regarding subset: CD45RA+ positively selected. The receptors were gathered from a man aged 18 to 35 in good health.

The chain is built from TRBV30 and TRBJ1-6; D perhaps matches TRBD1 (5 bases). There are 12 residues in the CDR3. In germline, CDR1 is GTSNPN, CDR2 SVGIG (reference sequence). The V gene lost 2 bases and the J gene lost 9 bases, with 8 bases spanning the gap. In nucleotides, the CDR3 is TGTGCCTGGAGTAGGGACCTTTCACCCCTCCACTTT. Amino acid sequence: CAWSRDLSPLHF.

J is TRBJ1-1 and V is TRBV5-4, with a possible D match to TRBD1 (6 bases). Germline V gene lookup returns CDR1 SGHNT and CDR2 YYREEE (reference sequence). V lost 7 bases to trimming and J lost 6 bases, with 25 bases between them. This CDR3 is 16 amino acids long. CDR3 DNA: TGTGCCAGCTCGGGGGGGCTGGGTGTAGCAACCGCTGAAGCTTTCTTT. This sequence encodes CASSGGLGVATAEAFF.

This rearrangement joins TRBV6-5 to TRBJ2-5; possibly TRBD1 or TRBD2 for D (7 bases each). This CDR3 is 13 amino acids long. V lost 6 bases and J lost 2, with 10 bases in between. Germline CDR1 and CDR2: MNHEY and SVGAGI. The CDR3 is CASRQGGQETQYF. CDR3 bases: TGTGCCAGCAGGCAGGGGGGGCAAGAGACCCAGTACTTC.

This chain uses TRBV18 with TRBJ1-6, with 7 positions matching TRBD1. V dropped 2 bases and J dropped 9; count of bases not matched to a gene: 7. Germline CDR1 reads KGHSH; CDR2 reads LQKENI. The CDR3 sequence is 15 residues long. CDR3 sequence: CASSPAGGTSSPLHF. CDR3 DNA sequence: TGTGCCAGCTCACCAGCAGGGGGGACAAGTTCACCCCTCCACTTT.

Worth noting for this clone: At the DNA level, this CDR3 is encoded by other sequences in the same sample as well. This rearrangement joins TRBV7-9 to TRBJ2-2; D call uncertain. V lost 4 bases and J 1 base, leaving 4 bases between the germline ends. CDR1 and CDR2 from the germline V gene are SEHNR and FQNEAQ (reference sequence). The CDR3 loop spans 13 amino acids. The CDR3 protein is CASSSGNTGELFF. DNA of the CDR3: TGTGCCAGCAGCTCGGGGAACACCGGGGAGCTGTTTTTT.

This chain connects TRBV5-1 to TRBJ2-3; D is unclear. The CDR3 is made up of 14 amino acids. V was shortened by 4 bases and J by 2 bases, with 11 bases between the two germline ends. Germline loops: CDR1 SGHRS, CDR2 YFSETQ. CDR3 protein: CASSPDTITDTQYF. Here the CDR3 DNA reads TGCGCCAGCAGCCCTGACACTATCACAGATACGCAGTATTTT.

The gene calls are TRBV6-5 and TRBJ2-1, with 10 bases lining up with TRBD1. V lost 3 bases and J lost 7; bases outside the gene matches: 6. Germline V lookup: CDR1 MNHEY, CDR2 SVGAGI. The CDR3 loop spans 15 amino acids. The CDR3 loop is CASSYDRGRGNEQFF. The CDR3 DNA sequence: TGTGCCAGCAGTTATGACAGGGGGCGGGGGAATGAGCAGTTCTTC.

On this clone: The junction and the germline gene differ at one end; a read error may be behind it. The rearrangement uses TRBV28 and TRBJ2-4, with TRBD1 identical over 9 bases. The CDR3 extends over 12 amino acids. In germline, CDR1 is MDHEN, CDR2 SYDVKM. DNA of the CDR3: TGTGCCAGCAGTACCACGATCCGGGACAGGGTCTTC. This codes for CASSTTIRDRVF.

This clone appeared a single time. This sequence joins TRBV7-2 and TRBJ2-1, with D possibly TRBD1 on 6 matching bases. The length of the CDR3 is 14 residues. Trimming removed 3 bases from V and 5 bases from J, with 11 bases in between. The V gene's germline CDR1 is SGHTA and CDR2 FQGNSA. DNA for the CDR3: TGTGCCAGCAGCTTCCGACAGGTAGACAATGAGCAGTTCTTC. Translated, it gives CASSFRQVDNEQFF.

The sample holds a few counts of this clone. The chain employs TRBV6-5 and TRBJ2-7, with TRBD2 identical over 9 bases. The CDR3 consists of 15 residues. J gave up 4 bases and V 0 bases, and 4 bases lay outside the gene matches. Germline values: CDR1 MNHEY, CDR2 SVGAGI. CDR3 amino acids: CASSYSGSGRYEQYF. In DNA, the CDR3 is TGTGCCAGCAGTTACTCGGGAAGCGGGAGGTACGAGCAGTACTTC.

The CDR3 DNA sequence: TGTGCCAGCAGTTGGGGACTGACGGGAGCGGAGGCCGAGCAGTACTTC. It translates to CASSWGLTGAEAEQYF. The genes are TRBV27 and TRBJ2-7; the D gene is possibly TRBD2 (6 bases). The CDR3 extends over 16 amino acids. Germline V lookup: CDR1 MNHEY, CDR2 SMNVEV (reference sequence). The V end lost 4 bases, the J end lost 6 bases, and 22 bases lay between the germline ends.

The chain is built from TRBV5-1 and TRBJ2-2, with 13 bases aligning to TRBD2. CDR1 SGHRS and CDR2 YFSETQ come from the germline V gene. Unmatched junction bases numbered 14, after V lost 4 bases and J lost 5 bases. The CDR3 loop spans 19 amino acids. The CDR3 DNA reads TGCGCCAGCAGCCCTAGGGGACTAGCGGGGTCATCGGGGACCGGGGAGCTGTTTTTT. Protein product: CASSPRGLAGSSGTGELFF.